This is a list of T cell receptor beta chains from one sample in a study of blood T cell repertoires in COVID-19. Measured with immunoSEQ multiplex PCR; TCRdb has only the in-frame clones, and not every one. The data hold 88,000 or so clones, with approximately 89% observed a single time. The sequenced material came from peripheral blood. The origin of the receptors is a man aged 50-60 years with acute or convalescent COVID-19. The CDR3 runs from the conserved cysteine through the conserved F or W. D genes are given only for firm matches. Size is omitted from some rows. Given values are once, few, many or a class for expanded clones.

d_call | clone_size | j_call | v_call | cdr3_aa | cdr3_nt
TRBD1 | NA | TRBJ1-1 | TRBV9 | CASSVSGQGTEAFF | TGTGCCAGCAGTGTTTCGGGACAGGGCACTGAAGCTTTCTTT
TRBD1 | NA | TRBJ2-2 | TRBV4-1 | CASSQVAHRGPGELFF | TGCGCCAGCAGCCAAGTAGCGCACAGGGGGCCCGGGGAGCTGTTTTTT
NA | NA | TRBJ1-1 | TRBV4-1 | CASRNPYRRNTEAFF | TGCGCCAGCAGAAACCCCTACAGGAGGAACACTGAAGCTTTCTTT
TRBD1 | NA | TRBJ1-1 | TRBV18 | CASSPLGTGGRKTEAFF | TGTGCCAGCTCACCACTGGGGACAGGGGGACGTAAGACTGAAGCTTTCTTT
NA | NA | TRBJ1-1 | TRBV18 | CASSPYLPWERATEAFF | TGTGCCAGCTCACCATACCTCCCTTGGGAGAGGGCCACTGAAGCTTTCTTT
TRBD1 | NA | TRBJ2-2 | TRBV7-2 | CASSSRQGAPTGELFF | TGTGCCAGCAGCTCTAGACAGGGGGCGCCCACCGGGGAGCTGTTTTTT
NA | NA | TRBJ1-2 | TRBV5-1 | CASSRDEAGGYTF | TGCGCCAGCAGCCGAGACGAGGCGGGGGGCTACACCTTC
NA | NA | TRBJ2-5 | TRBV12-5 | CASGKTEETQYF | TGTGCTAGTGGTAAGACAGAGGAGACCCAGTACTTC
NA | NA | TRBJ1-2 | TRBV14 | CASSQEGAGQHYGYTF | TGTGCCAGCAGCCAAGAGGGGGCCGGGCAGCACTATGGCTACACCTTC
NA | once | TRBJ1-5 | TRBV19 | CASKWTDVSNQPQHF | TGTGCCAGTAAGTGGACAGACGTGAGCAATCAGCCCCAGCATTTT
NA | NA | TRBJ2-7 | TRBV19 | CASSIFGDYEQYF | TGTGCCAGTAGTATATTCGGGGACTACGAGCAGTACTTC
TRBD2 | NA | TRBJ2-5 | TRBV13 | CASSLGFRLAGVLEETQYF | TGTGCCAGCAGCTTAGGCTTCCGACTAGCGGGAGTGTTGGAAGAGACCCAGTACTTC
NA | NA | TRBJ1-6 | TRBV5-5 | CASSLWGLRTYNSPLHF | TGTGCCAGCAGCTTGTGGGGCCTTAGGACCTATAATTCACCCCTCCACTTT
TRBD1 | NA | TRBJ2-5 | TRBV13 | CASSQRQGWAAETQYF | TGTGCCAGCAGCCAAAGACAGGGGTGGGCGGCGGAGACCCAGTACTTC
NA | NA | TRBJ1-1 | TRBV5-4 | CASSLAGGNTEAFF | TGTGCCAGCAGCTTGGCCGGGGGAAACACTGAAGCTTTCTTT
TRBD1 | NA | TRBJ2-4 | TRBV4-1 | CASSRLTGVAKNIQYF | TGCGCCAGCAGCCGATTAACAGGGGTGGCCAAAAACATTCAGTACTTC
TRBD2 | NA | TRBJ2-1 | TRBV7-2 | CASSHPGVAGGYNEQFF | TGTGCCAGCAGCCACCCCGGGGTAGCGGGAGGGTACAATGAGCAGTTCTTC
NA | NA | TRBJ1-1 | TRBV7-9 | CASSSPGEDLTEAFF | TGTGCCAGCAGCTCCCCTGGGGAGGACTTGACTGAAGCTTTCTTT
NA | NA | TRBJ1-1 | TRBV3-1/TRBV3-2 | CASSPYRNKNTEAFF | TGTGCCAGCAGCCCGTACAGGAATAAGAACACTGAAGCTTTCTTT
TRBD2 | NA | TRBJ2-7 | TRBV6-2/TRBV6-3 | CASSYIGGSNEQYF | TGTGCCAGCAGTTACATTGGCGGGAGCAACGAGCAGTACTTC
NA | NA | TRBJ2-2 | TRBV3-1/TRBV3-2 | CASSQDYSGAGELFF | TGTGCCAGCAGCCAAGATTACTCCGGGGCCGGGGAGCTGTTTTTT
TRBD2 | few | TRBJ2-2 | TRBV4-1 | CASSQILARNTGELFF | TGCGCCAGCAGCCAAATACTAGCGAGGAACACCGGGGAGCTGTTTTTT
TRBD2 | NA | TRBJ2-1 | TRBV19 | CASSPRTSGSFDEQFF | TGTGCCAGTAGTCCGCGGACTAGCGGGAGTTTCGATGAGCAGTTCTTC
TRBD1 | NA | TRBJ2-3 | TRBV6-5 | CASSLQGDDTQYF | TGTGCCAGCAGTCTCCAGGGGGATGATACGCAGTATTTT
TRBD2 | NA | TRBJ2-1 | TRBV3-1/TRBV3-2 | CASSRPSGGVDEQFF | TGTGCCAGCAGCCGACCTAGCGGGGGGGTGGATGAGCAGTTCTTC
TRBD1 | NA | TRBJ1-1 | TRBV7-2 | CASSFGQGAGQGTEAFF | TGTGCCAGCAGCTTCGGACAGGGGGCGGGACAGGGCACTGAAGCTTTCTTT
NA | NA | TRBJ2-5 | TRBV18 | CASSPTGETQYF | TGTGCCAGCTCACCGACTGGAGAGACCCAGTACTTC
NA | NA | TRBJ2-5 | TRBV7-8 | CASRPRGARPQETQYF | TGTGCCAGCAGGCCCAGGGGGGCGCGACCCCAAGAGACCCAGTACTTC
NA | NA | TRBJ2-6 | TRBV28 | CASTIGGWGSSGANVLTF | TGTGCCAGCACTATAGGAGGGTGGGGATCATCTGGGGCCAACGTCCTGACTTTC
NA | NA | TRBJ1-2 | TRBV6-2/TRBV6-3 | CASSYSLTDFYGYTF | TGTGCCAGCAGTTACTCCCTAACGGACTTCTATGGCTACACCTTC
TRBD1 | NA | TRBJ1-5 | TRBV5-6 | CASNRGPAGAQHF | TGTGCCAGCAACAGGGGGCCAGCGGGGGCCCAGCATTTT
NA | NA | TRBJ2-3 | TRBV5-8 | CASSPVLVLDTQYF | TGTGCCAGCAGCCCTGTGCTAGTCCTAGATACGCAGTATTTT
TRBD1 | NA | TRBJ1-2 | TRBV5-1 | CASSIRDSYGYTF | TGCGCCAGCAGCATCCGGGACAGCTATGGCTACACCTTC
NA | NA | TRBJ2-1 | TRBV27 | CASSLRVGVSNEQFF | TGTGCCAGCAGTTTAAGGGTAGGGGTTTCGAATGAGCAGTTCTTC
TRBD1 | NA | TRBJ1-4 | TRBV6-1 | CASSEWGQGVQEKLFF | TGTGCCAGCAGTGAGTGGGGACAGGGGGTTCAGGAAAAACTGTTTTTT
NA | once | TRBJ2-7 | TRBV28 | CASRGSYEQYF | TGTGCCAGCCGGGGCTCCTACGAGCAGTACTTC
TRBD2 | NA | TRBJ2-2 | TRBV7-2 | CASSLHSGGAIGELFF | TGTGCCAGCAGCTTACATAGCGGGGGGGCTATCGGGGAGCTGTTTTTT
NA | NA | TRBJ1-1 | TRBV4-1 | CASSLTGGADTEAFF | TGCGCCAGCAGCCTCACGGGGGGCGCGGATACTGAAGCTTTCTTT
NA | NA | TRBJ1-5 | TRBV9 | CASSVGGTQGEPQHF | TGTGCCAGCAGCGTGGGCGGGACCCAAGGGGAGCCCCAGCATTTT
NA | NA | TRBJ1-5 | TRBV6-1 | CASSEGTYQPQHF | TGTGCCAGCAGTGAGGGGACTTATCAGCCCCAGCATTTT
TRBD2 | NA | TRBJ2-5 | TRBV7-7 | CASSPNSGRKETQYF | TGTGCCAGCAGCCCCAACAGCGGGAGGAAGGAGACCCAGTACTTC
NA | NA | TRBJ2-7 | TRBV2 | CASSELIYEQYF | TGTGCCAGCAGTGAACTAATCTACGAGCAGTACTTC
NA | NA | TRBJ2-2 | TRBV7-2 | CAVRGAPNTGELFF | TGTGCAGTCCGGGGGGCTCCGAACACCGGGGAGCTGTTTTTT
NA | NA | TRBJ1-1 | TRBV15 | CATMTRNTEAFF | TGTGCCACCATGACACGGAACACTGAAGCTTTCTTT
NA | NA | TRBJ2-3 | TRBV28 | CASSTQDSYRTDTQYF | TGTGCCAGCTCTACCCAGGACAGCTATAGGACAGATACGCAGTATTTT
NA | few | TRBJ1-4 | TRBV2 | CASEPQGITEKLFF | TGTGCCAGCGAGCCTCAGGGGATAACGGAAAAACTGTTTTTT
TRBD1 | NA | TRBJ1-5 | TRBV24-1 | CATRGTAHAPQHF | TGTGCCACCAGGGGGACAGCTCACGCCCCCCAGCATTTT
TRBD2 | NA | TRBJ2-3 | TRBV2 | CASRGPSGGAEDTQYF | TGTGCCAGCAGAGGTCCTAGCGGGGGGGCGGAAGATACGCAGTATTTT
NA | NA | TRBJ1-3 | TRBV4-1 | CASSHPPSPLSGNTIYF | TGCGCCAGCAGCCACCCACCTAGCCCTCTCTCTGGAAACACCATATATTTT
NA | NA | TRBJ2-5 | TRBV3-1/TRBV3-2 | CASRAGGETQYF | TGTGCCAGCCGGGCAGGCGGGGAGACCCAGTACTTC
TRBD1 | NA | TRBJ1-5 | TRBV6-5 | CASRRTGRGQPQHF | TGTGCCAGCAGACGGACAGGGAGGGGTCAGCCCCAGCATTTT
TRBD1 | few | TRBJ1-5 | TRBV5-1 | CASSLEGGRDQPQHF | TGCGCCAGCAGCTTGGAAGGGGGCAGGGATCAGCCCCAGCATTTT
NA | NA | TRBJ1-3 | TRBV5-5 | CASSLGSRISGNTIYF | TGTGCCAGCAGCTTGGGCTCGCGGATCTCTGGAAACACCATATATTTT
TRBD1 | NA | TRBJ2-7 | TRBV28 | CASSPGTADYEQYF | TGTGCCAGCAGTCCCGGGACAGCGGACTACGAGCAGTACTTC
TRBD1 | few | TRBJ2-2 | TRBV14 | CASSLVPGTVITGELFF | TGTGCCAGCAGCCTTGTTCCGGGGACAGTTATCACCGGGGAGCTGTTTTTT